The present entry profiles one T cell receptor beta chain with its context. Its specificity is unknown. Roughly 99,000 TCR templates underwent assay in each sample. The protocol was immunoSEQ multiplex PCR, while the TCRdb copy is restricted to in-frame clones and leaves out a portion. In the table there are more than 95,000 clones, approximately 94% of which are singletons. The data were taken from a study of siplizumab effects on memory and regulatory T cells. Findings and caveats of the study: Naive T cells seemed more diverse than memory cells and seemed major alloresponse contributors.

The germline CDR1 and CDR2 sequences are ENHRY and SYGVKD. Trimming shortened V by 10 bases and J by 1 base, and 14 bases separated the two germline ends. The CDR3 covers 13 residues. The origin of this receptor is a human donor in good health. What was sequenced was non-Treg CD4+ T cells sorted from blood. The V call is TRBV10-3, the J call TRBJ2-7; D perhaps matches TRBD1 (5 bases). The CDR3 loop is CATSAQGSYEQYF. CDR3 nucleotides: TGTGCCACCTCAGCGCAGGGATCCTACGAGCAGTACTTC.